The entry that follows covers one TCR beta chain sequence. Its target antigen remains unknown. Qualities for individual bases were not recorded, and no much larger clone is one base off. Participants in the prospective study were enrolled through a virtual design, were aged roughly 18 to 95 years, and lived in 24 United States geographic areas. In the prospective study, cohorts were assigned on the basis of participant-reported clinical history obtained from a screening survey and a study questionnaire. A participant counted as exposed if, within 2 weeks of entering the study, that participant had been in contact with someone who had a PCR-confirmed or clinician-diagnosed COVID-19 case. Mobile phlebotomists in the prospective study collected whole blood, serum and a nasopharyngeal or oropharyngeal swab from every participant. Additional blood draws and questionnaires over an approximately 2-month period could optionally be provided by prospective study participants. Before DNA extraction, blood samples from the prospective study were shipped at room temperature or frozen.

This sample stems from a study of blood T cell repertoires in COVID-19 (dated by TCRdb to the early 2020s). Study-level background: Samples covering the acute and convalescent phases of COVID-19 were provided by collaborators in the United States, Italy and Spain. The prospective study material was composed of cDNA or gDNA derived from T cells, B-cell-depleted T cells, or PBMCs. Subjects who had been exposed to COVID-19, were actively infected with it, or had recovered from it provided the deeply sampled blood TCRbeta repertoires that made up the dataset. A freely available public database, intended as a resource for researchers studying the immune response to SARS-CoV-2, is where the repertoires were released. The samples were drawn from two sources: the first 160 participants of the ongoing ImmuneRACE study, and 1,000 to 1,500 subjects contributed by 6 global collaborators. Nearly every sample came with metadata listing a de-identified subject ID, COVID-19 status, age in years and sex. Where available, HLA class I and class II types were obtained from metadata supplied by the sample provider rather than from assay-based typing. Findings and caveats that apply to the study as a whole: The amount of clinical and demographic metadata varied by source and participant and was provided uncurated.

The immunoSEQ Assay, a bias-controlled multiplex PCR, was used to amplify TCRbeta CDR3 regions from genomic DNA. In the original analysis: The number of nucleated cells in each sample was estimated from the amplification of reference gene primers within the assay. To quantify the absolute abundance of each unique TCRbeta CDR3 rearrangement, sequence reads were collapsed and filtered. Productive Simpson clonality was computed per sample as the square root of Simpson's diversity index over productive rearrangements. The table comes from immuneACCESS by way of TCRdb, which keeps in-frame sequences with V and J called. Part of the clones is missing from these tables; in studies checked, under half for an unresolved V gene and the rest for unknown reasons. For V, J and clone size, that table is used; D and trimming come from the DNA. For this sample there are about 200,000 clones; about four fifths appear just once. The ten biggest clones cover approximately 4.9% of the sample.

The CDR3 covers 14 residues, taking in both the cysteine and the phenylalanine. Just CDR3 DNA is preserved here, 42 bases in frame from base 1. Unmatched junction bases come to 2, with V trimmed by 5 bases and J by 0 bases. CDR1 and CDR2 are read off the germline V gene as KGHSH and LQKENI. This receptor was taken from a woman aged 50 to 60 who had been exposed to COVID-19. Sequenced: PBMCs or T cells enriched from blood (not recorded which). Rearrangement joined TRBV18 to TRBJ2-7, with 9 bases matching TRBD1. The bases read TGTGCCAGCTCAGCGGGACAGGGCTCCTACGAGCAGTACTTC. Its protein product is CASSAGQGSYEQYF.